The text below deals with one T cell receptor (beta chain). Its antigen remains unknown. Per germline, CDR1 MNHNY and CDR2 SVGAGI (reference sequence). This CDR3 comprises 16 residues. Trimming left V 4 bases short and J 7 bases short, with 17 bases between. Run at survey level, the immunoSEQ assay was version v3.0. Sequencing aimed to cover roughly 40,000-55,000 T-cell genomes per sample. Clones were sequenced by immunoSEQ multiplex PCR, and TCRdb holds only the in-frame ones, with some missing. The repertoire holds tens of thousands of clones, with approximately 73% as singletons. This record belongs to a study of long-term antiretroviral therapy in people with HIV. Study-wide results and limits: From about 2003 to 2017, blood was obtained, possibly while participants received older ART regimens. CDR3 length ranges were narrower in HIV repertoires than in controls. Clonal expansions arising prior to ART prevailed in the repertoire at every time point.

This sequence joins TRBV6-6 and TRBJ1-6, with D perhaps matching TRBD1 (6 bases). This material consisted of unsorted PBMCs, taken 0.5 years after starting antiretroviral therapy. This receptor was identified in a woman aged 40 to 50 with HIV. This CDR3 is CASSWLGGAMNSPLHF. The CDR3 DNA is TGTGCCAGCAGTTGGCTAGGGGGGGCTATGAATTCACCCCTCCACTTT.